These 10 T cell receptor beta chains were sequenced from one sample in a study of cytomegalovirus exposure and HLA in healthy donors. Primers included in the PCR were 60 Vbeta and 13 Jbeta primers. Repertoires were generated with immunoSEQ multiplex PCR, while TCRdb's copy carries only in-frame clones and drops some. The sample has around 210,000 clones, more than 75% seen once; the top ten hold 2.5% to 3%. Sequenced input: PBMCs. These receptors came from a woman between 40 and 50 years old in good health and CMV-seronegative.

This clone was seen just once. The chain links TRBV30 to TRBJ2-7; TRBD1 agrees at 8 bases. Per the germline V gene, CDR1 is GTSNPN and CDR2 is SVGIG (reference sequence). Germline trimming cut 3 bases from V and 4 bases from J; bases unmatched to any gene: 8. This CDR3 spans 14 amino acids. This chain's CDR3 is CAWRGDRLKYEQYF. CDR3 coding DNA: TGTGCCTGGAGGGGGGACAGGTTAAAGTACGAGCAGTACTTC.

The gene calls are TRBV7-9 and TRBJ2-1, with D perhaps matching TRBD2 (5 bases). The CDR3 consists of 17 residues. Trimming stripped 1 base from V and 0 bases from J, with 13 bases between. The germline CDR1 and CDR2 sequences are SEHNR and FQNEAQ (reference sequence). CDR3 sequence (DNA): TGTGCCAGCAGCTTAGGGTCGTCGGGGAGCTCCTACAATGAGCAGTTCTTC. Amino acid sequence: CASSLGSSGSSYNEQFF.

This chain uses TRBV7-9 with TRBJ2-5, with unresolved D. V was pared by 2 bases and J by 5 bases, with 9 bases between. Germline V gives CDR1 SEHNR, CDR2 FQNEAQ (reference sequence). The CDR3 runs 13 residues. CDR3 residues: CASSLRHAETQYF. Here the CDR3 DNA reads TGTGCCAGCAGCTTAAGACACGCCGAGACCCAGTACTTC.

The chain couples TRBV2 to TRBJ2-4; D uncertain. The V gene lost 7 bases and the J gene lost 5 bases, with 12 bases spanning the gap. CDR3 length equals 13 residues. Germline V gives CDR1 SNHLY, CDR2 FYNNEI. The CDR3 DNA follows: TGTGCCAGCACGATGAGGCCGCAAAACATTCAGTACTTC. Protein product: CASTMRPQNIQYF.

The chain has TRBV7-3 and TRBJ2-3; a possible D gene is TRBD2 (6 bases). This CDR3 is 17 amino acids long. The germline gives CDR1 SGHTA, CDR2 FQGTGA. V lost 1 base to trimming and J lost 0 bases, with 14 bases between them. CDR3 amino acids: CASSLIGRGPSTDTQYF. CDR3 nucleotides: TGTGCCAGCAGCTTAATCGGGCGGGGACCTAGCACAGATACGCAGTATTTT. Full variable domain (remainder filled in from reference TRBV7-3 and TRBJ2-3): GAGVSQTPSNKVTEKGKYVELRCDPISGHTALYWYRQSLGQGPEFLIYFQGTGAADDSGLPNDRFFAVRPEGSVSTLKIQRTERGDSAVYLCASSLIGRGPSTDTQYFGPGTRLTVL.

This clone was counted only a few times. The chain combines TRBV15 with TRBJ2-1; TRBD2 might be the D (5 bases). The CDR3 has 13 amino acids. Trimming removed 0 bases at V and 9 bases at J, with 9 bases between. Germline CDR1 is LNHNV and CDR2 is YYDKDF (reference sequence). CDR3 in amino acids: CATSRDSGGEQFF. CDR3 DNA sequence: TGTGCCACCAGCAGAGATTCAGGAGGTGAGCAGTTCTTC.

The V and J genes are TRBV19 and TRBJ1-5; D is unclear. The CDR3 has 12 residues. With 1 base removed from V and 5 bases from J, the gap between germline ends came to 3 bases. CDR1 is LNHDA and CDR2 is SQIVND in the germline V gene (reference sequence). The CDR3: CASSIGHQPQHF. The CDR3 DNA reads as TGTGCCAGTAGTATAGGGCATCAGCCCCAGCATTTT.

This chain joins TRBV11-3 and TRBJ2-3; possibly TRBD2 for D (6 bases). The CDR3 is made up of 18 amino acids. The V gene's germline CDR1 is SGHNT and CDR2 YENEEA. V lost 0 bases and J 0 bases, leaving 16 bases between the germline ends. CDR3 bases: TGTGCCAGCAGCTTAGAGACGAGACTAGGCCTTAGCACAGATACGCAGTATTTT. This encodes CASSLETRLGLSTDTQYF. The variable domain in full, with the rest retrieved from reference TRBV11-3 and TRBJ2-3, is EAGVVQSPRYKIIEKKQPVAFWCNPISGHNTLYWYLQNLGQGPELLIRYENEEAVDDSQLPKDRFSAERLKGVDSTLKIQPAELGDSAVYLCASSLETRLGLSTDTQYFGPGTRLTVL.

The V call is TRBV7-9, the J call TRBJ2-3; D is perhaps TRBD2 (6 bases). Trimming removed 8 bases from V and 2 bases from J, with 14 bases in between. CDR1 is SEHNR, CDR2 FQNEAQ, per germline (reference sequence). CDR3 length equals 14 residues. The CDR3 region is CASYFSGATDTQYF. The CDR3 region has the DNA TGTGCCAGCTACTTCTCGGGAGCCACAGATACGCAGTATTTT.

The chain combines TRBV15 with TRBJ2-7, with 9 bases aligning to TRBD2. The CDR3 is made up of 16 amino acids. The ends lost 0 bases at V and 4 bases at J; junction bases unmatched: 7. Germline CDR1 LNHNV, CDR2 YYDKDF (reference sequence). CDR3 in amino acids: CATSREGGRAPYEQYF. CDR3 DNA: TGTGCCACCAGCAGAGAGGGCGGGAGGGCCCCGTACGAGCAGTACTTC.